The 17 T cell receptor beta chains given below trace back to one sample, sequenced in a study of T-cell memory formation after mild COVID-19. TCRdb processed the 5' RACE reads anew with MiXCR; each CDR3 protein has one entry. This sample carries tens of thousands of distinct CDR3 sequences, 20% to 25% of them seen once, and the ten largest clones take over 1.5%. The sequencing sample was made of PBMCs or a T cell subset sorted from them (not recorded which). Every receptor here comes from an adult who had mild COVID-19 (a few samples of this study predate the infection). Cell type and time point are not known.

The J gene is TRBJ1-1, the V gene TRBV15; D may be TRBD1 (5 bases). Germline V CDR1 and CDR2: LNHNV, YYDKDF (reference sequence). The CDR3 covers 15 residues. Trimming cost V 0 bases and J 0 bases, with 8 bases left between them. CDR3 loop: CATSRERQLNTEAFF. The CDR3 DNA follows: TGTGCCACCAGCAGAGAAAGACAGTTGAACACTGAAGCTTTCTTT.

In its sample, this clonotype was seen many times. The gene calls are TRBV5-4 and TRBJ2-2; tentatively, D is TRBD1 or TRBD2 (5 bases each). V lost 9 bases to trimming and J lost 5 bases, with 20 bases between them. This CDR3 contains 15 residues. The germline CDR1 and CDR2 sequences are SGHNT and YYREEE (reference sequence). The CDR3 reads CATTGLGLNTGELFF. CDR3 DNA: TGTGCCACCACGGGATTGGGGCTTAATACCGGGGAGCTGTTTTTT.

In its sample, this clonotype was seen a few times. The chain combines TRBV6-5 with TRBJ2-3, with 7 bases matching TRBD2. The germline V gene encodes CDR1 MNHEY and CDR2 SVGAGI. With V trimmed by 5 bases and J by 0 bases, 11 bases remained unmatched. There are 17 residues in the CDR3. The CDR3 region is CASSREVGSGSTDTQYF. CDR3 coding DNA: TGTGCCAGCAGTAGGGAGGTCGGTAGCGGGAGCACAGATACGCAGTATTTT.

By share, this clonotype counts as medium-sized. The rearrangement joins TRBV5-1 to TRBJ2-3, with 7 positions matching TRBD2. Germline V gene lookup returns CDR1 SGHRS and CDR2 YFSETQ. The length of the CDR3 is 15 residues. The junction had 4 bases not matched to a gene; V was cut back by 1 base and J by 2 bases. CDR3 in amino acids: CASSLSGVNTDTQYF. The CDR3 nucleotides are TGCGCCAGCAGCTTGAGCGGGGTTAACACAGATACGCAGTATTTT.

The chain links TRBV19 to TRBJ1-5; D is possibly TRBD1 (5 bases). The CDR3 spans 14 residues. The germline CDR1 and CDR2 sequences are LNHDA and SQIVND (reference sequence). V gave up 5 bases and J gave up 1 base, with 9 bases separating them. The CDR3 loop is CASSLRDSNQPQHF. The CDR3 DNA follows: TGTGCCAGTAGTCTCCGGGACAGCAATCAGCCCCAGCATTTT.

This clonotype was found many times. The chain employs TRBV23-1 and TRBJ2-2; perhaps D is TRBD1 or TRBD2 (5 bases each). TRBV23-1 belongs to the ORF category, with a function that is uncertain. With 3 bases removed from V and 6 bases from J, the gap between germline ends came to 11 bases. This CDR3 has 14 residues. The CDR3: CASSHPGTPGELFF. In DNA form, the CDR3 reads TGCGCCAGCAGTCATCCCGGGACCCCCGGGGAGCTGTTTTTT.

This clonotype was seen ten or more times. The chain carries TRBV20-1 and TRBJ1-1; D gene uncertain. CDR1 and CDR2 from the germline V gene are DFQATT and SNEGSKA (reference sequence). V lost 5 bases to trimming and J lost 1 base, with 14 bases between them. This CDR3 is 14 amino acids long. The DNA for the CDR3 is TGCAGTGCTCCCAGATCTGCGCGGAACACTGAAGCTTTCTTT. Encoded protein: CSAPRSARNTEAFF.

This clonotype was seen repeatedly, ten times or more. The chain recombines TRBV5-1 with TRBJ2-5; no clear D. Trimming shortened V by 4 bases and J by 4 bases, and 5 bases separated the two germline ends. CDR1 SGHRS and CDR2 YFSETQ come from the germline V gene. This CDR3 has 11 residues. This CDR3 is CASSVGETQYF. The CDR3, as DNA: TGCGCCAGCAGCGTCGGAGAGACCCAGTACTTC.

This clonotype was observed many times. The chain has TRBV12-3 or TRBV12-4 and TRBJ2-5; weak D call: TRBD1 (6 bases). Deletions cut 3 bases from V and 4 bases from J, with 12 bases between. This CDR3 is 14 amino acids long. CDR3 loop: CASSFRGRRETQYF. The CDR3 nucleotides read TGTGCCAGCAGTTTCAGGGGACGGCGAGAGACCCAGTACTTC.

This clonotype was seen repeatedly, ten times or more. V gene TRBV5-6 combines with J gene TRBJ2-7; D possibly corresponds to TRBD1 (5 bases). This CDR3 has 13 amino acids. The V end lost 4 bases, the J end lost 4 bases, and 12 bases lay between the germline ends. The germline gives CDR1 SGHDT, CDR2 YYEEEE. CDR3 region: CASSEFTGYEQYF. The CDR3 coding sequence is TGTGCCAGCAGCGAGTTTACAGGTTACGAGCAGTACTTC. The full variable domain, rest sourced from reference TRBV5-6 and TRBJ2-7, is DAGVTQSPTHLIKTRGQQVTLRCSPKSGHDTVSWYQQALGQGPQFIFQYYEEEERQRGNFPDRFSGHQFPNYSSELNVNALLLGDSALYLCASSEFTGYEQYFGPGTRLTVT.

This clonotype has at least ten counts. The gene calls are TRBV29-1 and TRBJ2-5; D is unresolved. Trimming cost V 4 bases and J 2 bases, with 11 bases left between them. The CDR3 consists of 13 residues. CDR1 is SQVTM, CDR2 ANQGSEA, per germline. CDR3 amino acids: CSVVRSVQETQYF. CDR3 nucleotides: TGCAGCGTTGTTAGGAGCGTTCAAGAGACCCAGTACTTC. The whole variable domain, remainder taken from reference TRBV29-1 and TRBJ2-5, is SAVISQKPSRDICQRGTSLTIQCQVDSQVTMMFWYRQQPGQSLTLIATANQGSEATYESGFVIDKFPISRPNLTFSTLTVSNMSPEDSSIYLCSVVRSVQETQYFGPGTRLLVL.

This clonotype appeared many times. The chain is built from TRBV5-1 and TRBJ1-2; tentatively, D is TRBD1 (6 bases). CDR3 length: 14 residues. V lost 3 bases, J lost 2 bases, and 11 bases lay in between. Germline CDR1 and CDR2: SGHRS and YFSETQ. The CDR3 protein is CASSYREANYGYTF. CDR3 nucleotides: TGCGCCAGCAGCTACAGGGAGGCGAACTATGGCTACACCTTC.

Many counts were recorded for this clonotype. The chain's CDR3 is CASSPWDNSLGTQYF. In nucleotides, the CDR3 is TGTGCCAGCAGCCCCTGGGACAACTCCCTAGGGACCCAGTACTTC. V usage is TRBV5-6 and J usage is TRBJ2-5, with a tentative D call TRBD1 (6 bases). Trimming shortened V by 4 bases and J by 7 bases, and 20 bases separated the two germline ends. Germline assignment: CDR1 SGHDT and CDR2 YYEEEE. The CDR3 is 15 residues long.

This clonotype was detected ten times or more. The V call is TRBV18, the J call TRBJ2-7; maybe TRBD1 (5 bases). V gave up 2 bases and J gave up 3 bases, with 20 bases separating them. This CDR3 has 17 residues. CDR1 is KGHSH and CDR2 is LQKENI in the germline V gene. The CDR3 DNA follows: TGTGCCAGCTCACCAAAGCCCACGCAGGGCGGAAGCTACGAGCAGTACTTC. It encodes CASSPKPTQGGSYEQYF.

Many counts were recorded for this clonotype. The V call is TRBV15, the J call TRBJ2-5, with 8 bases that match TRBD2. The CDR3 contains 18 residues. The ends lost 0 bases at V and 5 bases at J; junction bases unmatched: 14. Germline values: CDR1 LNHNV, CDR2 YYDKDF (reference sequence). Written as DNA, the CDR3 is TGTGCCACCAGCAGAGATAGAGGTCCAGCGGGGGCGCGGGAGACCCAGTACTTC. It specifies CATSRDRGPAGARETQYF.

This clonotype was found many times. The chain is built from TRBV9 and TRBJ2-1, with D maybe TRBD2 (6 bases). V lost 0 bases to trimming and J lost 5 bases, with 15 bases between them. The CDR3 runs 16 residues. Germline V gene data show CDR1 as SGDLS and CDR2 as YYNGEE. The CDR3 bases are TGTGCCAGCAGCGTAGGGGGTCGGGAGCTCAACAATGAGCAGTTCTTC. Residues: CASSVGGRELNNEQFF.

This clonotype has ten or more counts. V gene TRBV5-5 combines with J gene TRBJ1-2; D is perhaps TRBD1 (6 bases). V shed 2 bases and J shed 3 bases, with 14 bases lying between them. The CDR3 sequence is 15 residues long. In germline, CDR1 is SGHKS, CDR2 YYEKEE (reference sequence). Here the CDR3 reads CASSLRTETYYGYTF. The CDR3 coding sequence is TGTGCCAGCAGCTTACGGACAGAGACCTACTATGGCTACACCTTC.